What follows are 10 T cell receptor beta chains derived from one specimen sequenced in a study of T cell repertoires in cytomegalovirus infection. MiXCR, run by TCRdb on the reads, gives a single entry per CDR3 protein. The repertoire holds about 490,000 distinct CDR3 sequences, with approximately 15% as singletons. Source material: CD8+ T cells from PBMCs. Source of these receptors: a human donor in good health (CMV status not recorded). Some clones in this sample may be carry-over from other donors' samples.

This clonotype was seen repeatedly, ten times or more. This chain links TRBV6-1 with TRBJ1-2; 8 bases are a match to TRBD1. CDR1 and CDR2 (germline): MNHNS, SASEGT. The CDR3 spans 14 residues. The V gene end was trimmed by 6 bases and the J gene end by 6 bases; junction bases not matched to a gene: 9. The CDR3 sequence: CASRTGEGVDGYTF. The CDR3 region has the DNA TGTGCCAGCAGGACAGGGGAAGGCGTCGATGGCTACACCTTC.

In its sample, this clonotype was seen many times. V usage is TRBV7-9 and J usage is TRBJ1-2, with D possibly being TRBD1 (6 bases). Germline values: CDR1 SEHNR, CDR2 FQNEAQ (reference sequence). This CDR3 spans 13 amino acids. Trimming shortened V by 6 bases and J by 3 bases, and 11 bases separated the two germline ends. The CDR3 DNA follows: TGTGCCAGCAGTCGGGGGCTCGACTATGGCTACACCTTC. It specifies CASSRGLDYGYTF. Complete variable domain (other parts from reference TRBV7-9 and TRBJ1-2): DTGVSQNPRHKITKRGQNVTFRCDPISEHNRLYWYRQTLGQGPEFLTYFQNEAQLEKSRLLSDRFSAERPKGSFSTLEIQRTEQGDSAMYLCASSRGLDYGYTFGSGTRLTVV.

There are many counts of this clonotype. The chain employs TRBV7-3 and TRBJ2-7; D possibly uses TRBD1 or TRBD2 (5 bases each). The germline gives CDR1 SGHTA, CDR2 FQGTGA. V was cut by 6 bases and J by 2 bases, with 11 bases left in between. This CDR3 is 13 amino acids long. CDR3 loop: CASSDGTAYEQYF. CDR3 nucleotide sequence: TGTGCCAGCAGTGACGGGACGGCCTACGAGCAGTACTTC.

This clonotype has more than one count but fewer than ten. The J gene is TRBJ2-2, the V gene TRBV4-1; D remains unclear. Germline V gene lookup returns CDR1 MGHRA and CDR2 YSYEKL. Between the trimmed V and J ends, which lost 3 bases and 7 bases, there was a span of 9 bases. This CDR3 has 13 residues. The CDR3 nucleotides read TGCGCCAGCAGCCATGATCCCGGCGGGGAGCTGTTTTTT. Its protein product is CASSHDPGGELFF.

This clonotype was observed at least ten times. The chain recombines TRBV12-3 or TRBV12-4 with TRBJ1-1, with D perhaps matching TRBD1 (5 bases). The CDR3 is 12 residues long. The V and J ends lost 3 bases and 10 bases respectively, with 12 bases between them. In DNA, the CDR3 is TGTGCCAGCAGTTTTTATGACGGGGGAGCTTTCTTT. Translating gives CASSFYDGGAFF.

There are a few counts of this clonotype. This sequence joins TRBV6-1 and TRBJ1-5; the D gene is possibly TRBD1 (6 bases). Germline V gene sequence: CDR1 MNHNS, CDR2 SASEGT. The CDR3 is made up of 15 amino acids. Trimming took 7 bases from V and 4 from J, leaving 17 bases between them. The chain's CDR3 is CASILGGNGNQPQHF. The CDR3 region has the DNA TGTGCCAGCATCCTAGGGGGGAACGGAAATCAGCCCCAGCATTTT.

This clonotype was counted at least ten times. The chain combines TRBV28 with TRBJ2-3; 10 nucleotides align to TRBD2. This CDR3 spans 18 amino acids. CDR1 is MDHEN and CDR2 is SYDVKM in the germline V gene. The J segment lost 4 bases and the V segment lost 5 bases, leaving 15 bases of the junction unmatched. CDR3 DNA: TGTGCCAGCAGTCTTCTTTTCTTACTAGCGGGGAGCGCAGATACGCAGTATTTT. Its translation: CASSLLFLLAGSADTQYF. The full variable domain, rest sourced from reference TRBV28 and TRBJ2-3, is DVKVTQSSRYLVKRTGEKVFLECVQDMDHENMFWYRQDPGLGLRLIYFSYDVKMKEKGDIPEGYSVSREKKERFSLILESASTNQTSMYLCASSLLFLLAGSADTQYFGPGTRLTVL.

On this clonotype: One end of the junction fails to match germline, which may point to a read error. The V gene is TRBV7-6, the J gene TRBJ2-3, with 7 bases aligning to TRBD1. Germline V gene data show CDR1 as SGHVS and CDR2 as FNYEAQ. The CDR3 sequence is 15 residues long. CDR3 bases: TGTGCCAGAAGCTTTACAGGGGCTACAACAGATACGCAGTATTTT. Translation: CARSFTGATTDTQYF.

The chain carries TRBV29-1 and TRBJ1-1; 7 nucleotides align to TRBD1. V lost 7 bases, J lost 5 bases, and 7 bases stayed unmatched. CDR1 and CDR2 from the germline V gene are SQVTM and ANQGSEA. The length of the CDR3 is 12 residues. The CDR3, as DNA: TGCAGCGCTTACAGGGGAGGTACTGAAGCTTTCTTT. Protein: CSAYRGGTEAFF.

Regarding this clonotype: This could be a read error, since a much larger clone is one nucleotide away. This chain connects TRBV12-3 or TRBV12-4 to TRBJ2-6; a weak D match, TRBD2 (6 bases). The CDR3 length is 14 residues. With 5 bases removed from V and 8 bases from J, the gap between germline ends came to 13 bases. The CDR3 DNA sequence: TGTGCCAGCAGTCTCCTTGGGGGGACCAACGTCCTGACTTTC. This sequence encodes CASSLLGGTNVLTF.